This TCR beta chain comes out of a study of vaccination effects on CD4 cells after COVID-19. Viral peptide pools were used in the ViraFEST assay to expand antigen-specific CD4+ T cells, and sequencing came afterward. Investigators separated out CD4+ T cells once approximately 10 days of culture had passed. Each person got two doses of an mRNA SARS-CoV-2 vaccine, BNT162b2 or mRNA-1273. Negative nucleocapsid antibody tests before and after vaccination confirmed no previous SARS-CoV-2 infection. The data were produced by immunoSEQ multiplex PCR, yet TCRdb's version contains in-frame clones alone and is incomplete. The data contain 9,500 to 15,000 clones, roughly 70% of them singletons. Regarding this clone: What it binds is unknown.

This TCR came from a human donor who received a COVID-19 vaccine. The material was CD4+ T cells from PBMCs cultured with SARS-CoV-2 spike peptides, obtained after COVID-19 vaccination.

The CDR3 DNA reads as TGTGCCAGCAGTTACGGCCTGAGGGATGGCTACACCTTC. Its protein product is CASSYGLRDGYTF. V and J are TRBV6-5 and TRBJ1-2, with unresolved D. The CDR3 totals 13 residues. V was trimmed by 2 bases and J by 6 bases, leaving 10 bases between them. Per the germline V gene, CDR1 is MNHEY and CDR2 is SVGAGI.